A single sample gave rise to the 22 T cell receptor beta chains below, sequenced in a study of regulatory T cells in long-lasting Graves disease. Time point described: newly diagnosed GD, antithyroid drugs for less than 3 months. PBMC RNA was the source of the TCR library. Assembly of TCR beta libraries relied on iRepertoire HTBI primers together with Arm-PCR of CDR3 regions. One entry per CDR3 protein results from TCRdb running MiXCR on the multiplex PCR reads. This sample has roughly 420,000 distinct CDR3 sequences, with roughly 15% found just once. The same data also contributed to another study, on T cells in Graves' hyperthyroidism and ophthalmopathy.

The specimen was peripheral blood mononuclear cells (PBMCs), collected at new diagnosis, from a patient treated with antithyroid drugs. These receptors came from a woman younger than 30 with Graves disease.

This clonotype was seen many times. The chain links TRBV28 to TRBJ2-7; D might be TRBD2 (5 bases). Germline assignment: CDR1 MDHEN and CDR2 SYDVKM. The CDR3 covers 16 residues. V shed 3 bases and J shed 4 bases, with 19 bases lying between them. The CDR3 DNA follows: TGTGCCAGCAGTTTTAGTGAGGGAACACTCCTTTACGAGCAGTACTTC. Translated, it gives CASSFSEGTLLYEQYF.

This clonotype was seen more than once but under ten times. J is TRBJ1-2 and V is TRBV6-1; 7 nucleotides agree with TRBD1. V shed 6 bases, J shed 5 bases, and the junction held 9 bases outside the gene matches. The CDR3 is made up of 14 amino acids. Per germline, CDR1 MNHNS and CDR2 SASEGT. The CDR3 protein is CASRRQGRDYGYTF. The CDR3 DNA reads TGTGCCAGCAGGCGACAGGGTCGGGATTATGGCTACACCTTC.

In this sample, this clonotype turned up many times. The chain is built from TRBV11-2 and TRBJ2-2; no clear D gene. Germline V gene sequence: CDR1 SGHAT, CDR2 FQNNGV. The CDR3 length is 13 residues. V dropped 0 bases and J dropped 7 bases, with 6 bases sitting between them. This CDR3 is CASSLDPDGELFF. The CDR3 DNA sequence: TGTGCCAGCAGCTTAGATCCTGACGGGGAGCTGTTTTTT. The full variable domain, in which reference TRBV11-2 and TRBJ2-2 provide the parts outside the CDR3, is EAGVAQSPRYKIIEKRQSVAFWCNPISGHATLYWYQQILGQGPKLLIQFQNNGVVDDSQLPKDRFSAERLKGVDSTLKIQPAKLEDSAVYLCASSLDPDGELFFGEGSRLTVL.

This clonotype was counted at least ten times. The chain joins TRBV7-6 to TRBJ2-1; the D gene is possibly TRBD2 (6 bases). The germline V gene encodes CDR1 SGHVS and CDR2 FNYEAQ. CDR3 size: 13 residues. The V end was cut by 0 bases, the J end by 12 bases, with 12 bases between. The CDR3 here is CASSLARGWGQFF. The CDR3 nucleotides read TGTGCCAGCAGCTTAGCGCGGGGTTGGGGGCAGTTCTTC.

This clonotype was recorded at least ten times. The J gene is TRBJ1-1, the V gene TRBV28; 7 nucleotides match TRBD1. Germline CDR1 is MDHEN and CDR2 is SYDVKM. The CDR3 spans 15 residues. Trimming took 4 bases from V and 8 from J; bases not matched to a gene: 13. The CDR3 sequence is CASSSPTTGRTEAFF. In DNA form, the CDR3 reads TGTGCCAGCAGTTCACCTACGACAGGGAGGACCGAAGCTTTCTTT.

A word on this clonotype: A much larger clone differs from this one at a single base, so this may be a read error. The chain employs TRBV2 and TRBJ1-5; 7 nucleotides align to TRBD1. The CDR3 spans 14 residues. CDR1 SNHLY and CDR2 FYNNEI come from the germline V gene. The CDR3 region has the DNA TGTGCCGGCAGGCCGACAGGGTCCAATCAGCCCCAGCATTTT. This translates into CAGRPTGSNQPQHF.

There are many counts of this clonotype. The gene calls are TRBV7-9 and TRBJ2-1; TRBD2 agrees at 16 bases. In germline, CDR1 is SEHNR, CDR2 FQNEAQ (reference sequence). The ends lost 3 bases at V and 8 bases at J; junction bases unmatched: 13. This CDR3 is 19 amino acids long. This chain's CDR3 is CASSFQPGTSGRGVDEQFF. The CDR3 DNA reads TGTGCCAGCAGCTTTCAACCCGGGACTAGCGGGAGGGGTGTGGATGAGCAGTTCTTC. Drawing the rest from reference TRBV7-9 and TRBJ2-1, the complete variable domain is DTGVSQNPRHKITKRGQNVTFRCDPISEHNRLYWYRQTLGQGPEFLTYFQNEAQLEKSRLLSDRFSAERPKGSFSTLEIQRTEQGDSAMYLCASSFQPGTSGRGVDEQFFGPGTRLTVL.

This clonotype was seen at least ten times. CDR3 DNA: TGTGCCAGCAGTGAGGATCAGAACACTGAAGCTTTCTTT. It translates to CASSEDQNTEAFF. The rearrangement links TRBV2 to TRBJ1-1; D unresolved. Germline CDR1 is SNHLY and CDR2 is FYNNEI. V gave up 3 bases and J gave up 1 base, with 6 bases separating them. The CDR3 totals 13 residues.

This clonotype was seen only a few times. A much larger clone lies one base from this, so it may be a read error. The chain has TRBV28 and TRBJ2-3; D call uncertain. This CDR3 contains 14 residues. Germline assignment: CDR1 MDHEN and CDR2 SYDVKM. The CDR3 bases are TGTGCCAGCGGTTTCTTCAGAAACACAGATACGCAGTATTTT. Residues: CASGFFRNTDTQYF.

In this sample, this clonotype turned up a few times. V is TRBV20-1 and J is TRBJ2-7; D is uncertain. This CDR3 contains 11 residues. Trimming stripped 5 bases from V and 3 bases from J, with 8 bases between. Germline-derived CDR1 and CDR2 are DFQATT and SNEGSKA (reference sequence). CDR3 sequence reads: CSAPVVYEQYF. The DNA of the CDR3 is TGCAGTGCTCCTGTAGTCTACGAGCAGTACTTC.

This sequence joins TRBV6-5 and TRBJ2-7; a possible D gene is TRBD2 (6 bases). V was cut by 1 base and J by 6 bases, with 13 bases left in between. CDR1 MNHEY and CDR2 SVGAGI come from the germline V gene. The CDR3 totals 14 residues. The CDR3 protein is CASSYLAGGVEQYF. The CDR3 bases are TGTGCCAGCAGTTACTTAGCCGGAGGGGTCGAGCAGTACTTC.

This clonotype was counted ten times or more. This chain uses TRBV7-6 with TRBJ2-3; 10 bases map to TRBD2. Germline CDR1 reads SGHVS; CDR2 reads FNYEAQ. This CDR3 is 17 amino acids long. V lost 1 base to trimming and J lost 2 bases; unmatched junction nucleotides: 6. The CDR3: CASSLGLAGGFTDTQYF. The CDR3 nucleotides read TGTGCCAGCAGCTTAGGGTTAGCGGGAGGCTTCACAGATACGCAGTATTTT. The whole variable domain, filled in from reference TRBV7-6 and TRBJ2-3, reads GAGVSQSPRYKVTKRGQDVALRCDPISGHVSLYWYRQALGQGPEFLTYFNYEAQQDKSGLPNDRFSAERPEGSISTLTIQRTEQRDSAMYRCASSLGLAGGFTDTQYFGPGTRLTVL.

The chain is built from TRBV11-3 and TRBJ1-1, with 7 bases matching TRBD1. CDR1 is SGHNT and CDR2 is YENEEA in the germline V gene. The V segment lost 8 bases and the J segment 4 bases; nucleotides outside the gene matches: 4. This CDR3 has 12 amino acids. The CDR3 bases are TGTGCCAGCGGCAGGGGGTCCACTGAAGCTTTCTTT. It translates to CASGRGSTEAFF.

This clonotype has ten or more counts. This CDR3 reads CASRAGIRYGYTF. As DNA, the CDR3 is TGTGCCAGCAGAGCAGGGATACGCTATGGCTACACCTTC. The chain carries TRBV6-1 and TRBJ1-2; possible D gene TRBD1, 5 bases. V was trimmed by 6 bases and J by 4 bases, leaving 12 bases between them. The germline V gene encodes CDR1 MNHNS and CDR2 SASEGT. There are 13 residues in the CDR3.

Ten or more counts support this clonotype. This sequence joins TRBV3-1 and TRBJ2-1; the D gene is possibly TRBD1 (5 bases). The CDR3 length is 14 residues. Looked up from germline, CDR1 is LGHDT and CDR2 is YNNKEL (reference sequence). Trimming took 1 base from V and 9 from J, leaving 13 bases between them. Here the CDR3 reads CASSQGLGVGEQFF. Here the CDR3 DNA reads TGTGCCAGCAGCCAAGGGTTAGGGGTGGGTGAGCAGTTCTTC.

A word on this clonotype: A much larger clonotype is one base distant, so this may be a read error. This chain joins TRBV7-8 and TRBJ2-1, with D hard to call. Trimming left V 5 bases short and J 10 bases short, with 9 bases between. The CDR3 length is 11 residues. Germline CDR1 and CDR2: SGHVS and FQNEAQ. The chain's CDR3 is CASSPFSEQFF. The CDR3 DNA reads as TGTGCCAGCAGCCCCTTCTCGGAGCAGTTCTTC.

V gene TRBV28 combines with J gene TRBJ2-5; D is possibly TRBD2 (5 bases). Per the germline V gene, CDR1 is MDHEN and CDR2 is SYDVKM. V lost 4 bases, J lost 4 bases, and 10 bases lay in between. This CDR3 contains 13 residues. In nucleotides, the CDR3 is TGTGCCAGCAGTTCCCAGGAGGCAGAGACCCAGTACTTC. It encodes CASSSQEAETQYF.

In its sample, this clonotype was seen many times. The chain uses TRBV2 and TRBJ2-5; 9 positions match TRBD2. The CDR3 has 15 amino acids. Germline assignment: CDR1 SNHLY and CDR2 FYNNEI. V lost 5 bases, J lost 1 base, and 5 bases stayed unmatched. The CDR3 sequence is CASSRREGGQETQYF. The CDR3 nucleotides read TGTGCCAGCAGTCGGCGGGAGGGGGGCCAAGAGACCCAGTACTTC.

This clonotype has at least ten counts. This chain connects TRBV20-1 to TRBJ2-1; 8 bases align to TRBD2. V gave up 5 bases and J gave up 3 bases; unmatched junction bases: 12. The CDR3 has 16 residues. Germline V lookup: CDR1 DFQATT, CDR2 SNEGSKA (reference sequence). DNA of the CDR3: TGCAGTGCTTGGGGACCCGGGACTAGAGGCTACAATGAGCAGTTCTTC. It codes for CSAWGPGTRGYNEQFF.

Ten or more counts support this clonotype. The chain's CDR3 is CASSRDSLAGELFF. The CDR3 coding sequence is TGTGCCAGCAGCCGGGACTCCCTGGCCGGGGAGCTGTTTTTT. The V call is TRBV7-3, the J call TRBJ2-2; tentative D call: TRBD2 (6 bases). The CDR3 has 14 residues. V was shortened by 5 bases and J by 6 bases, with 13 bases between the two germline ends. Looked up from germline, CDR1 is SGHTA and CDR2 is FQGTGA.

This clonotype was seen ten or more times. The J gene is TRBJ2-7, the V gene TRBV28; 7 bases agree with TRBD1. Trimming at V came to 10 bases and at J to 4 bases, leaving 10 bases not matched to a gene. Per the germline V gene, CDR1 is MDHEN and CDR2 is SYDVKM. The CDR3 has 13 residues. This CDR3 reads CATSPGQSYEQYF. The DNA for the CDR3 is TGTGCCACCTCCCCGGGACAGTCTTACGAGCAGTACTTC.

This clonotype has just a few counts. This chain uses TRBV15 with TRBJ1-2, with unresolved D. CDR1 is LNHNV, CDR2 YYDKDF, per germline (reference sequence). This CDR3 comprises 16 residues. Trimming took 0 bases from V and 8 from J, leaving 19 bases between them. This CDR3 is CATSRDLMASGKGYTF. The CDR3, as DNA: TGTGCCACCAGCAGAGATTTAATGGCGTCCGGGAAGGGCTACACCTTC.